The entry below gives a single TCR beta chain sequence along with its context. No antigen is known for it. No much larger clonotype is one base removed from it; base qualities were not supplied. The donors were included in the validation cohort of roughly 130 subjects, a group kept apart from the approximately 650-subject first cohort. The data stem from a study of cytomegalovirus exposure and HLA in healthy donors (dated by TCRdb to about 2017). At the level of the whole study: According to a later analysis, one platform produced both the roughly 120 validation repertoires and the roughly 640 repertoires of the first cohort. The aim of the study was to test whether cataloging public T cell receptors could identify signatures of past pathogen exposure. Besides the first cohort of around 670 subjects, a separate validation cohort made up of roughly 120 different subjects was used. To predict cytomegalovirus infection status, the study combined high-throughput TCR immunosequencing, statistical association of individual TCRs with disease status, and machine learning.

General study outcomes and caveats: A few of the identified cytomegalovirus-associated TCR beta chains were confirmed in vitro to be specific for cytomegalovirus antigens. A later analysis lacked HLA typing for the validation cohort, so it scored co-occurrence in that cohort across all 110 or so repertoires. While some public TCRs were present in many individuals, most TCR sequences turned up only very rarely across donors. It was suggested by the authors that the approach could potentially be generalized to other disease states and immunological phenotypes. The study listed 150 to 200 TCR beta chains as associated with cytomegalovirus. Subsequent analysis determined that TCRs grouped into clusters in the first cohort also showed a tendency toward co-occurrence across the 90 to 150 validation repertoires, and 85% to 95% of cluster scores exceeded 0. Cytomegalovirus status was reported to be diagnosed by the classifier with high specificity and sensitivity in both the original and validation cohorts.

Library preparation was by the immunoSEQ multiplex PCR assay. The published analysis was carried out like this. To diagnose cytomegalovirus status from the catalog of TCR beta chain sequences, a statistical classification framework was built. Held by TCRdb, this immuneACCESS table contains in-frame sequences only and omits some clones. Under half of the omission traces to an unresolved V gene where checked; the cause of the rest is unknown. That table is the source of V, J and clone size, and D and trimming were worked out from the DNA. The sample has fewer than 200,000 clones on record, 84% of them singletons. The ten top clones hold 2.8% of the sample. Between the V and J ends, shortened by 1 base and 4 bases respectively, the junction contains 8 bases. The CDR3 runs 14 residues from the cysteine to the phenylalanine. The entry retains the CDR3 DNA only, 42 bases that are in frame from base 1. According to the germline V gene, CDR1 reads MNHNS and CDR2 reads SASEGT.

This receptor was taken from a woman between 18 and 29 years old in good health and CMV-seropositive. The specimen sequenced was PBMCs. This receptor chain uses TRBV6-1 and TRBJ1-5; the best D guess is TRBD1, with 5 bases matching. The CDR3 region: CASSEGRQNQPQHF. The sequenced DNA is TGTGCCAGCAGTGAAGGTCGACAGAATCAGCCCCAGCATTTT.